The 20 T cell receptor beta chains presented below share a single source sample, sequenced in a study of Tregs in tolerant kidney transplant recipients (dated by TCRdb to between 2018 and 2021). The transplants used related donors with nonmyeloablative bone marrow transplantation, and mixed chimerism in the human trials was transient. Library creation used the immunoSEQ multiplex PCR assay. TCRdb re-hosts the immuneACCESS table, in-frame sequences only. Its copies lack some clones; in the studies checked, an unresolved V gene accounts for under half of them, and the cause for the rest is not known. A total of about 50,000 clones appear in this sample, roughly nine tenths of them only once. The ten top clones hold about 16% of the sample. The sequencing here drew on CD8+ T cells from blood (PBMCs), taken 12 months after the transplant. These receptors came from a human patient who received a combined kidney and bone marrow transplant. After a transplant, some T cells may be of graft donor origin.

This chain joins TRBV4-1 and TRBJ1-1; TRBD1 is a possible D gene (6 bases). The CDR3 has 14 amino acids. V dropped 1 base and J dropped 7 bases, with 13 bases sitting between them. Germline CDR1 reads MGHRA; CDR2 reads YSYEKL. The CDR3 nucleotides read TGCGCCAGCAGCCAAGTTCAGGGAGGGGGTGAAGCTTTCTTT. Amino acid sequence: CASSQVQGGGEAFF.

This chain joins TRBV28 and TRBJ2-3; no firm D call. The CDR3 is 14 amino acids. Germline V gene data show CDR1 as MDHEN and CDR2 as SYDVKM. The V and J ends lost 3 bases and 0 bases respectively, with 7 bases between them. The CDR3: CASSFVRSTDTQYF. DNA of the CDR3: TGTGCCAGCAGTTTTGTTAGAAGCACAGATACGCAGTATTTT.

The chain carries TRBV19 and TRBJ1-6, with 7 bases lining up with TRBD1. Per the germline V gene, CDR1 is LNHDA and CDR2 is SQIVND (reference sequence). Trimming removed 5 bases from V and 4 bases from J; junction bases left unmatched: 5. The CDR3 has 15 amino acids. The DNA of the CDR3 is TGTGCCAGTAGTCCCCGGGACAGTTATAATTCACCCCTCCACTTT. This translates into CASSPRDSYNSPLHF.

The CDR3 DNA follows: TGTGCCAGCAGCTTAGAAGGAGTCGAGCAGTACTTC. This gives the protein CASSLEGVEQYF. The chain recombines TRBV7-6 with TRBJ2-7; D is uncertain. The germline V and J ends were trimmed by 1 base and 6 bases, with 7 bases remaining between them. This CDR3 has 12 residues. From germline, CDR1 is SGHVS and CDR2 FNYEAQ.

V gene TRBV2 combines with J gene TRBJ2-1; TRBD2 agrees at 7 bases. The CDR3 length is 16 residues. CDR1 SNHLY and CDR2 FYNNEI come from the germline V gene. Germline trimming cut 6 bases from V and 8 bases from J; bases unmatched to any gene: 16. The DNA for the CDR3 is TGTGCCAGCAGGGTAAGGACTAGACCTTCTGTGGATGAGCAGTTCTTC. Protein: CASRVRTRPSVDEQFF.

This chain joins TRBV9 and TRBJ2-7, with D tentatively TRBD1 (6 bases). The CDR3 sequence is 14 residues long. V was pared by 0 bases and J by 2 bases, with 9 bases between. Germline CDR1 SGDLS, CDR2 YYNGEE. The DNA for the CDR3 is TGTGCCAGCAGCGTAGCGGCAGGGGCCTACGAGCAGTACTTC. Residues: CASSVAAGAYEQYF.

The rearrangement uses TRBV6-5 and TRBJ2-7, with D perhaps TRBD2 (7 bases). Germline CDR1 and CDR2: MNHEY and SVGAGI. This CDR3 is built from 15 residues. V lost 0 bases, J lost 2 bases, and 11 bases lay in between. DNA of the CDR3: TGTGCCAGCAGTTACTCGGACAGCGGGGCCTACGAGCAGTACTTC. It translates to CASSYSDSGAYEQYF.

CDR3 coding DNA: TGTGCCAGTAGCAACAGGGATAATACGCAGTATTTT. This translates into CASSNRDNTQYF. The genes are TRBV19 and TRBJ2-3; weak D call: TRBD1 (6 bases). This CDR3 has 12 amino acids. V lost 6 bases and J lost 7, with 11 bases in between. From germline, CDR1 is LNHDA and CDR2 SQIVND (reference sequence).

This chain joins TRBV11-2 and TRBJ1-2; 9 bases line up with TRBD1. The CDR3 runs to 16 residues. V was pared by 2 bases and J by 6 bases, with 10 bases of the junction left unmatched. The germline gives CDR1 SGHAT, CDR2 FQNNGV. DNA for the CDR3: TGTGCCAGCAGCTTATCCCTATTTGGGGACAGGGATGGCTACACCTTC. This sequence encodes CASSLSLFGDRDGYTF.

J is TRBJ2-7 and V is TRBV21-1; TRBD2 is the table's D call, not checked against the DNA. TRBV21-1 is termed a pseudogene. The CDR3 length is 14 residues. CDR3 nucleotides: TGTGCCAGCAGCAATTCGACTAGCTCTGGGGAGCAGTACTTC. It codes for CASSNSTSSGEQYF.

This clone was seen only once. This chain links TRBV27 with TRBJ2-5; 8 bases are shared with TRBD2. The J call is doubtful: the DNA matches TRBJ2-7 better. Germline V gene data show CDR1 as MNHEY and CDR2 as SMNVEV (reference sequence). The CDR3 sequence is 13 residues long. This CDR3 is CASSFGGGYEQYF. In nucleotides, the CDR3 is TGTGCCAGCAGTTTCGGGGGGGGCTACGAGCAGTACTTC.

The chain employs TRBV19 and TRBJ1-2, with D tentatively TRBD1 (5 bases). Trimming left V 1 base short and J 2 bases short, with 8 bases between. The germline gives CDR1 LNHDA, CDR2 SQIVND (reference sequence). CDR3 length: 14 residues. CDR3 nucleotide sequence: TGTGCCAGTAGTATAGTTGGGGCCAACTATGGCTACACCTTC. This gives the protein CASSIVGANYGYTF.

CDR3 region: CASSLVRDNEQFF. The DNA for the CDR3 is TGTGCCAGCAGTTTGGTGAGGGACAATGAGCAGTTCTTC. The chain couples TRBV28 to TRBJ2-1; tentative D call: TRBD2 (5 bases). V was shortened by 3 bases and J by 5 bases, with 8 bases between the two germline ends. Germline V lookup: CDR1 MDHEN, CDR2 SYDVKM. The CDR3 has 13 amino acids.

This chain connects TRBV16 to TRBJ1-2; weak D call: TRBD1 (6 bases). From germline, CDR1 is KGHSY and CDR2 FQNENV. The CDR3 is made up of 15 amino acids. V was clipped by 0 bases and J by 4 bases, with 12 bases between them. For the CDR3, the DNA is TGTGCCAGCAGCCAATCCCCAGGGGCAACCTATGGCTACACCTTC. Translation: CASSQSPGATYGYTF.

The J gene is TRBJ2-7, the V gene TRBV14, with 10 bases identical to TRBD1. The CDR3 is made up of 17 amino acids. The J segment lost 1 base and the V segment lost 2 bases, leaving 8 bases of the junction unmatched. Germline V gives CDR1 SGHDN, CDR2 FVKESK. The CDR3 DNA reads TGTGCCAGCAGCCAAACTTTACCGGGACAGGGGTCCTACGAGCAGTACTTC. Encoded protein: CASSQTLPGQGSYEQYF.

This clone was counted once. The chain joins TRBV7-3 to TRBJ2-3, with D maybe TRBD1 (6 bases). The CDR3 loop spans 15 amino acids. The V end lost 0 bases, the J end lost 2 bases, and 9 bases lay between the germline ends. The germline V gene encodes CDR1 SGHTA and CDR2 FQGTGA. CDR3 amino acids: CASSLTGGYTDTQYF. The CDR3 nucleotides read TGTGCCAGCAGCTTAACAGGGGGTTACACAGATACGCAGTATTTT. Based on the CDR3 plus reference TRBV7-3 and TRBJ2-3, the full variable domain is GAGVSQTPSNKVTEKGKYVELRCDPISGHTALYWYRQSLGQGPEFLIYFQGTGAADDSGLPNDRFFAVRPEGSVSTLKIQRTERGDSAVYLCASSLTGGYTDTQYFGPGTRLTVL.

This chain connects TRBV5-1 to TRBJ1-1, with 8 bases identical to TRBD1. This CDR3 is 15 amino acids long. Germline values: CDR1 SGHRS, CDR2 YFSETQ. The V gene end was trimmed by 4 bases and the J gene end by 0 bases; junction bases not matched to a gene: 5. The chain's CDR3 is CASSPGQGMNTEAFF. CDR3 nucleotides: TGCGCCAGCAGCCCCGGACAGGGAATGAACACTGAAGCTTTCTTT.

The CDR3 nucleotides read TGCGCCAGCAGCCAAGGGGTCGAGCAGTACTTC. This translates into CASSQGVEQYF. V is TRBV5-1 and J is TRBJ2-7; D is possibly TRBD1 (5 bases). CDR3 length: 11 residues. CDR1 is SGHRS and CDR2 is YFSETQ in the germline V gene. Trimming shortened V by 4 bases and J by 6 bases, and 8 bases separated the two germline ends. The whole variable domain, filled in from reference TRBV5-1 and TRBJ2-7, reads KAGVTQTPRYLIKTRGQQVTLSCSPISGHRSVSWYQQTPGQGLQFLFEYFSETQRNKGNFPGRFSGRQFSNSRSEMNVSTLELGDSALYLCASSQGVEQYFGPGTRLTVT.

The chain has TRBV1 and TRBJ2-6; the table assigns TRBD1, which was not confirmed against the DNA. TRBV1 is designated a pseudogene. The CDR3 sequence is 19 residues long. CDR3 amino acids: CTSSQSGTGDESGANVLTF. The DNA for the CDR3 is TGCACCAGCAGCCAATCCGGGACAGGAGACGAGTCTGGGGCCAACGTCCTGACTTTC.

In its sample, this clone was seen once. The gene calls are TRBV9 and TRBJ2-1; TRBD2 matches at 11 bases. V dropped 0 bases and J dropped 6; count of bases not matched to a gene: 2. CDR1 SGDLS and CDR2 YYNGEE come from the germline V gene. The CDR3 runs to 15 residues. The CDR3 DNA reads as TGTGCCAGCAGCGTAGAGACTAGCGGGGTCAATGAGCAGTTCTTC. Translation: CASSVETSGVNEQFF. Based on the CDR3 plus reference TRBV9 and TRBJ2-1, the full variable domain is DSGVTQTPKHLITATGQRVTLRCSPRSGDLSVYWYQQSLDQGLQFLIQYYNGEERAKGNILERFSAQQFPDLHSELNLSSLELGDSALYFCASSVETSGVNEQFFGPGTRLTVL.